This T cell receptor (beta chain) was captured in a study of T cell responses to AZD1222 COVID-19 vaccine. Study-wide results and caveats: Repertoires were sampled only after the peak T cell response.

This clone was observed a handful of times. Its antigen is unknown. CDR1 and CDR2 from the germline V gene are KGHSH and LQKENI. The CDR3 is 16 residues long. The ends lost 6 bases at V and 0 bases at J; junction bases unmatched: 7. TCRdb's table, derived via immunoSEQ multiplex PCR, lists solely in-frame clones and lacks some. The table lists approximately 120,000 clones, about 90% of them singletons. The TCR sequence derives from an adult in good health. The chain joins TRBV18 to TRBJ2-2; 7 nucleotides line up with TRBD1. Sequencing was performed on peripheral blood, taken on day 0 of AZD1222 vaccination. The CDR3 loop reads CASSLGQAANTGELFF. CDR3 DNA: TGTGCCAGCTCTCTTGGACAGGCCGCGAACACCGGGGAGCTGTTTTTT.